What follows are 8 T cell receptor beta chains derived from one specimen sequenced in a study of CD8+CD57+ T cells in acquired aplastic anemia. According to the study, genomic DNA was the template for TCR beta VDJ and CDR3 profiling. TCRdb re-called the reads through MiXCR, storing one row per CDR3 protein. Among 100,000 to 120,000 distinct CDR3 sequences listed, 40% to 60% were seen once. Sequenced input: sorted CD4+, CD8+, or CD8+CD57+ T cells (not recorded which) from PBMCs. Receptor source: a human donor in good health, serving as a control.

The chain carries TRBV11-2 and TRBJ2-7, with D perhaps TRBD2 (5 bases). The closer fit of TRBJ2-5 to the DNA end suggests the J call may be wrong. This CDR3 has 16 residues. Germline CDR1 reads SGHAT; CDR2 reads FQNNGV. The CDR3, as DNA: TGTGCCAGCAGCTTTGGGTCGGTGCTTGGGGAGGAGACCCAGTACTTC. Its translation: CASSFGSVLGEETQYF.

The rearrangement joins TRBV2 to TRBJ2-1, with 8 bases that match TRBD1. Germline CDR1 SNHLY, CDR2 FYNNEI. The CDR3 is 14 residues long. V lost 8 bases to trimming and J lost 0 bases; unmatched junction nucleotides: 3. The CDR3 sequence: CASYRGSSYNEQFF. In nucleotides, the CDR3 is TGTGCCAGCTACAGGGGGAGCTCCTACAATGAGCAGTTCTTC.

This clonotype appeared once. V and J are TRBV7-3 and TRBJ2-1; 9 bases align to TRBD2. Germline loops: CDR1 SGHTA, CDR2 FQGTGA. This CDR3 is 16 amino acids long. The J segment lost 0 bases and the V segment lost 3 bases, leaving 3 bases of the junction unmatched. CDR3 protein: CASSFSGGFSYNEQFF. The CDR3 region has the DNA TGTGCCAGCAGCTTTAGCGGGGGCTTCTCCTACAATGAGCAGTTCTTC.

This clonotype was found a few times. The V call is TRBV15, the J call TRBJ1-6; perhaps TRBD1 as D (6 bases). The CDR3 spans 17 residues. Germline CDR1 reads LNHNV; CDR2 reads YYDKDF (reference sequence). V dropped 1 base and J dropped 10 bases, with 20 bases sitting between them. CDR3 DNA: TGTGCCACCAGCAGAGGCCCCCCGGGACAAATTGGGTCACCCCTCCACTTT. Encoded protein: CATSRGPPGQIGSPLHF.

The rearrangement uses TRBV29-1 and TRBJ1-2; D is unclear. Trimming pared 4 bases from V and 1 base from J, leaving 16 bases between. CDR3 size: 15 residues. Germline CDR1 SQVTM, CDR2 ANQGSEA. The CDR3 region is CSVVAQDALNYGYTF. The CDR3 nucleotides read TGCAGCGTTGTGGCCCAGGACGCTCTTAACTATGGCTACACCTTC.

This clonotype was seen at least ten times. The chain has TRBV4-3 and TRBJ2-1; TRBD2 aligns across 7 bases. Germline V lookup: CDR1 LGHNA, CDR2 YSLEER. J was trimmed by 8 bases and V by 5 bases; bases with no gene match: 12. The CDR3 covers 15 residues. CDR3 coding DNA: TGCGCCAGCAGCTCCTCCTGGGGGGGTGTGGATGAGCAGTTCTTC. This sequence encodes CASSSSWGGVDEQFF.

This clonotype was observed at least ten times. V gene TRBV10-3 combines with J gene TRBJ2-7, with a weak D call TRBD2 (7 bases). CDR3 size: 16 residues. Germline V lookup: CDR1 ENHRY, CDR2 SYGVKD. Trimming shortened V by 0 bases and J by 4 bases, and 16 bases separated the two germline ends. The CDR3 coding sequence is TGTGCCATCAGTGAGTCCGGGGAGGGTAGGGGGTACGAGCAGTACTTC. It specifies CAISESGEGRGYEQYF.

The V call is TRBV19, the J call TRBJ1-1, with 7 positions matching TRBD1. The V gene's germline CDR1 is LNHDA and CDR2 SQIVND (reference sequence). The CDR3 is made up of 15 amino acids. The ends lost 6 bases at V and 0 bases at J; junction bases unmatched: 7. The CDR3 loop is CASRLGQAMNTEAFF. As DNA, the CDR3 is TGTGCCAGTAGACTCGGACAGGCCATGAACACTGAAGCTTTCTTT.